These T cell receptor beta chains were read from a single sample in a study of shared clonotypes between healthy human individuals. The protocol was immunoSEQ multiplex PCR, while the TCRdb copy is restricted to in-frame clones and leaves out a portion. Altogether hundreds of thousands of clones are present, under 95% being singletons, with the ten largest covering approximately 24%. Input material: naive CD8+ T cells sorted from blood. These receptors were collected from a young man in good health. The CDR3 runs from the conserved cysteine through the conserved F or W. Fields, in order: D gene, J gene, V gene, clone size, CDR3 DNA, CDR3 protein. The D gene is left open where the match is weak. A clone size is listed for some rows: how often the clone was seen (once, few, many), or a class if it is expanded.

>TRBD1|TRBJ1-5|TRBV4-1|NA
TGCGCCAGCAGCCAACTACAGGGGGGCAATCAGCCCCAGCATTTT
CASSQLQGGNQPQHF
>TRBD2|TRBJ2-7|TRBV19|NA
TGTGCCAGTAGTATCCCCCCCCGGACTAGCGGCTCCTACGAGCAGTACTTC
CASSIPPRTSGSYEQYF
>TRBD1|TRBJ2-7|TRBV4-3|NA
TGCGCCAGCAGCCTCGACAGGGGGGACTCCTACGAGCAGTACTTC
CASSLDRGDSYEQYF
>NA|TRBJ2-5|TRBV2|NA
TGTGCCAGTAGACAGGCCCCCGGGGAGACCCAGTACTTC
CASRQAPGETQYF
>NA|TRBJ2-3|TRBV9|once
TGTGCCAGCAGCGGGGACCAGTCCACAGATACGCAGTATTTT
CASSGDQSTDTQYF
>NA|TRBJ2-5|TRBV5-1|NA
TGCGCCAGCAGCATTCATTTCCAAGAGACCCAGTACTTC
CASSIHFQETQYF
>NA|TRBJ2-3|TRBV11-2|NA
TGTGCCAGCAGCTTAGAGTGGGATACGCAGTATTTT
CASSLEWDTQYF
>NA|TRBJ2-1|TRBV4-2|NA
TGTGCCAGCAGCCAAGAAAAAGCCCACAATGAGCAGTTCTTC
CASSQEKAHNEQFF
>TRBD1|TRBJ1-2|TRBV7-9|NA
TGTGCCAGCAGCTCGAACAGGGGGCTACCCTATGGCTACACCTTC
CASSSNRGLPYGYTF
>TRBD1|TRBJ1-1|TRBV7-9|few
TGTGCCAGCAGCTCAGCTACAGGGGATCGGACTGAAGCTTTCTTT
CASSSATGDRTEAFF
>NA|TRBJ2-2|TRBV29-1|NA
TGCAGCGTTTCGGCCGGGGAGCTGTTTTTT
CSVSAGELFF